One and the same sample provided the 24 T cell receptor beta chains below, sequenced in a study of OX40 agonist ivuxolimab in advanced cancers. Only in-frame clones appear in the TCRdb table, and some are missing; sequencing was by immunoSEQ multiplex PCR. The profile covers approximately 45,000 clones, with just under 95% appearing a single time and approximately 9.9% taken by the ten largest. Source: CD4+ or CD8+ T cells sorted from blood, taken in a trial of the OX40 agonist ivuxolimab. These TCRs come from an adult with an advanced solid tumor such as melanoma, head and neck, liver or kidney cancer.

The chain carries TRBV29-1 and TRBJ2-7; 7 nucleotides agree with TRBD1. Germline CDR1 and CDR2: SQVTM and ANQGSEA. The V and J ends lost 6 bases and 4 bases, in that order; junction bases with no gene match: 15. The CDR3 runs to 15 residues. This chain's CDR3 is CSVETSIGQDYEQYF. The DNA for the CDR3 is TGCAGCGTCGAAACGTCAATTGGACAGGATTACGAGCAGTACTTC.

The V call is TRBV11-3, the J call TRBJ2-5, with D perhaps assigned TRBD1 or TRBD2 (5 bases each). The length of the CDR3 is 12 residues. Germline V gene data show CDR1 as SGHNT and CDR2 as YENEEA. The V end was cut by 2 bases, the J end by 5 bases, with 6 bases between. CDR3 in DNA: TGTGCCAGCAGCTTATGGGGGGAGACCCAGTACTTC. Amino acid sequence: CASSLWGETQYF.

V is TRBV5-6 and J is TRBJ2-7; 9 bases line up with TRBD1. In germline, CDR1 is SGHDT, CDR2 YYEEEE. With V trimmed by 4 bases and J by 2 bases, 4 bases remained unmatched. The CDR3 totals 14 residues. The CDR3, as DNA: TGTGCCAGCAGCGCGGGACAGGGTACCTACGAGCAGTACTTC. It yields the protein CASSAGQGTYEQYF.

This chain uses TRBV19 with TRBJ2-7, with 8 bases lining up with TRBD1. This CDR3 is built from 14 residues. The ends lost 3 bases at V and 2 bases at J; junction bases unmatched: 3. Germline assignment: CDR1 LNHDA and CDR2 SQIVND (reference sequence). The CDR3 loop is CASSIGTGTYEQYF. CDR3 sequence (DNA): TGTGCCAGTAGTATCGGGACAGGTACCTACGAGCAGTACTTC.

The chain carries TRBV5-1 and TRBJ1-1, with a possible D match to TRBD1 (6 bases). Germline CDR1 SGHRS, CDR2 YFSETQ. The CDR3 consists of 15 residues. Trimming shortened V by 0 bases and J by 0 bases, and 9 bases separated the two germline ends. For the CDR3, the DNA is TGCGCCAGCAGCTTGGGTCAGGGGATGAACACTGAAGCTTTCTTT. Translating gives CASSLGQGMNTEAFF.

The chain uses TRBV4-1 and TRBJ2-3, with 10 bases matching TRBD2. Germline CDR1 MGHRA, CDR2 YSYEKL. The CDR3 runs 18 residues. V was clipped by 2 bases and J by 7 bases; unmatched bases: 15. CDR3 nucleotide sequence: TGCGCCAGCAGCCAACAATTCGATCAGCGGGAGGGCCCGAATACGCAGTATTTT. Protein sequence: CASSQQFDQREGPNTQYF.

J is TRBJ2-1 and V is TRBV4-3; tentatively, D is TRBD2 (5 bases). The germline gives CDR1 LGHNA, CDR2 YSLEER. The CDR3 has 18 residues. Deletions cut 0 bases from V and 5 bases from J, with 20 bases between. The CDR3 spells CASSQDSVGVSTHNEQFF. CDR3 coding DNA: TGCGCCAGCAGCCAAGATTCCGTCGGGGTTTCTACCCACAATGAGCAGTTCTTC.

J is TRBJ2-5 and V is TRBV25-1, with 9 bases lining up with TRBD2. V dropped 10 bases and J dropped 5; count of bases not matched to a gene: 14. There are 15 residues in the CDR3. In germline, CDR1 is MGHDK, CDR2 SYGVNS. In DNA form, the CDR3 reads TGTGCCACCACCAGCATAGCGGGAGTAGGGGAGACCCAGTACTTC. Translated: CATTSIAGVGETQYF.

The CDR3 nucleotides read TGTGCCAGCAGCCCGGGGGATAGCAATCAGCCCCAGCATTTT. It translates to CASSPGDSNQPQHF. The chain is built from TRBV7-2 and TRBJ1-5, with a weak D call TRBD1 (5 bases). The ends were cut back, 5 bases at V and 0 bases at J, with 8 bases in the middle. The germline gives CDR1 SGHTA, CDR2 FQGNSA. This CDR3 has 14 amino acids.

The chain employs TRBV15 and TRBJ1-1, with 7 bases aligning to TRBD1. Unmatched junction bases numbered 0, after V lost 5 bases and J lost 0 bases. Germline CDR1 LNHNV, CDR2 YYDKDF (reference sequence). The CDR3 consists of 13 residues. Here the CDR3 reads CATSQGVNTEAFF. The CDR3 DNA reads TGTGCCACCAGCCAGGGGGTGAACACTGAAGCTTTCTTT. Combining the CDR3 with reference TRBV15 and TRBJ1-1 gives the whole variable domain DAMVIQNPRYQVTQFGKPVTLSCSQTLNHNVMYWYQQKSSQAPKLLFHYYDKDFNNEADTPDNFQSRRPNTSFCFLDIRSPGLGDTAMYLCATSQGVNTEAFFGQGTRLTVV.

The V gene is TRBV6-6, the J gene TRBJ2-7, with D hard to call. Trimming took off 0 bases at V and 3 bases at J, with 9 bases between the two ends. The length of the CDR3 is 14 residues. Looked up from germline, CDR1 is MNHNY and CDR2 is SVGAGI (reference sequence). The chain's CDR3 is CASSYSITIYEQYF. CDR3 DNA: TGTGCCAGCAGTTACTCGATAACCATCTACGAGCAGTACTTC.

The genes are TRBV10-3 and TRBJ1-1; TRBD1 agrees at 11 bases. J gave up 6 bases and V 2 bases, and 17 bases lay outside the gene matches. The CDR3 consists of 19 residues. Germline assignment: CDR1 ENHRY and CDR2 SYGVKD. CDR3 loop: CAISERPPGTGGRVPEAFF. The CDR3 nucleotides are TGTGCCATCAGTGAGCGACCCCCCGGGACAGGGGGGCGCGTCCCTGAAGCTTTCTTT.

The rearrangement links TRBV7-3 to TRBJ2-3; tentatively, D is TRBD2 (6 bases). Germline CDR1 reads SGHTA; CDR2 reads FQGTGA. Trimming stripped 2 bases from V and 11 bases from J, with 14 bases between. The CDR3 is 13 amino acids. The CDR3 is CASSLSQGGVQYF. CDR3 nucleotide sequence: TGTGCCAGCAGCTTATCCCAGGGAGGTGTGCAGTATTTT.

The chain recombines TRBV30 with TRBJ2-2; 14 bases are shared with TRBD2. After removal of 0 bases from V and 6 bases from J, the junction contained 15 bases not matched to a gene. The CDR3 is 20 amino acids. The germline CDR1 and CDR2 sequences are GTSNPN and SVGIG (reference sequence). CDR3 loop: CAWSVLVGLAGGPASGELFF. CDR3 DNA sequence: TGTGCCTGGAGTGTACTAGTCGGACTAGCGGGAGGCCCCGCCTCCGGGGAGCTGTTTTTT.

The chain combines TRBV6-5 with TRBJ2-5, with D unclear. The germline V gene encodes CDR1 MNHEY and CDR2 SVGAGI. V lost 2 bases and J lost 4, with 8 bases in between. The CDR3 length is 13 residues. The CDR3 sequence: CASSYAYAETQYF. The CDR3 DNA sequence: TGTGCCAGCAGTTACGCGTATGCAGAGACCCAGTACTTC.

The table lists this clone with a few counts. The rearrangement links TRBV6-5 to TRBJ2-2; possibly TRBD1 for D (6 bases). Between the trimmed V and J ends, which lost 6 bases and 5 bases, there was a span of 16 bases. This CDR3 region has 15 residues. CDR1 and CDR2 (germline): MNHEY, SVGAGI. The chain's CDR3 is CASRIQGMKTGELFF. The CDR3 DNA reads TGTGCCAGCAGAATACAGGGTATGAAGACCGGGGAGCTGTTTTTT.

The chain couples TRBV29-1 to TRBJ1-1; 8 nucleotides align to TRBD1. This CDR3 is built from 10 residues. From germline, CDR1 is SQVTM and CDR2 ANQGSEA. The CDR3 region is CAGGDTEAFF. CDR3 in DNA: TGCGCAGGGGGCGACACTGAAGCTTTCTTT.

The chain uses TRBV12-5 and TRBJ2-7; TRBD2 matches 11 bases. The germline V gene has CDR1 LGHNT and CDR2 FRNRAP. V shed 6 bases, J shed 5 bases, and the junction held 6 bases outside the gene matches. The CDR3 contains 14 residues. The CDR3 sequence is CASGLAGGFNEQYF. The DNA for the CDR3 is TGTGCTAGTGGCCTAGCGGGAGGCTTCAACGAGCAGTACTTC.

The V gene is TRBV27, the J gene TRBJ2-2, with 10 bases matching TRBD1. Germline V gene data show CDR1 as MNHEY and CDR2 as SMNVEV (reference sequence). With V trimmed by 2 bases and J by 4 bases, 4 bases remained unmatched. The CDR3 has 16 residues. The CDR3 nucleotides read TGTGCCAGCAGTTTAGGGACAGGGGTGGGCACCGGGGAGCTGTTTTTT. It yields the protein CASSLGTGVGTGELFF.

The chain employs TRBV23-1 and TRBJ2-4; tentative D call: TRBD2 (6 bases). TRBV23-1 is an ORF for which the function is uncertain. The ends were cut back, 3 bases at V and 1 base at J, with 10 bases in the middle. This CDR3 is built from 15 residues. CDR3: CASSHQRAAKNIQYF. For the CDR3, the DNA is TGCGCCAGCAGTCATCAGCGGGCCGCCAAAAACATTCAGTACTTC.

CDR3 nucleotide sequence: TGTGCCAGCAGCTTGGGGCCTCTAACCTACGAGCAGTACTTC. As protein: CASSLGPLTYEQYF. The chain is built from TRBV5-4 and TRBJ2-7, with unresolved D. Germline values: CDR1 SGHNT, CDR2 YYREEE (reference sequence). V dropped 0 bases and J dropped 2 bases, with 9 bases sitting between them. This CDR3 is built from 14 residues.

The chain joins TRBV7-2 to TRBJ2-1, with D possibly being TRBD1 or TRBD2 (5 bases each). The CDR3 has 15 amino acids. Between the trimmed V and J ends, which lost 5 bases and 6 bases, there was a span of 17 bases. Germline CDR1 is SGHTA and CDR2 is FQGNSA. The CDR3 region is CASSRDPPPLNEQFF. CDR3 in DNA: TGTGCCAGCAGCCGGGACCCGCCTCCTCTCAATGAGCAGTTCTTC. Looking up the rest from reference TRBV7-2 and TRBJ2-1 gives the full variable domain: GAGVSQSPSNKVTEKGKDVELRCDPISGHTALYWYRQSLGQGLEFLIYFQGNSAPDKSGLPSDRFSAERTGGSVSTLTIQRTQQEDSAVYLCASSRDPPPLNEQFFGPGTRLTVL.

The rearrangement links TRBV27 to TRBJ2-1; 11 positions agree with TRBD2. CDR1 and CDR2 from the germline V gene are MNHEY and SMNVEV (reference sequence). V lost 10 bases, J lost 5 bases, and 10 bases stayed unmatched. The CDR3 spans 15 residues. CDR3 DNA: TGTGCCACCTCTCCCGGGACTAGCGGTAACAATGAGCAGTTCTTC. It encodes CATSPGTSGNNEQFF.

The J gene is TRBJ2-7, the V gene TRBV11-2; 7 positions match TRBD1. The CDR3 is 13 amino acids. In germline, CDR1 is SGHAT, CDR2 FQNNGV. Losses at the gene ends were 4 bases for V and 3 bases for J; bases not matched to a gene: 3. The CDR3 loop reads CASSWGQSYEQYF. In DNA, the CDR3 is TGTGCCAGCAGCTGGGGACAGAGCTACGAGCAGTACTTC.